This TCR beta chain was sequenced for a study of Ad26.COV2.S vaccination and SARS-CoV-2 variants. Overall study findings and caveats: Responses of spike-specific T cells (both CD8+ and CD4+) reportedly showed substantial breadth after vaccination. It is possible that the TCR breadth and depth analyses underestimated the total T cell responses.

Germline CDR1 is ENHRY and CDR2 is SYGVKD. V lost 2 bases and J lost 9; bases outside the gene matches: 2. The CDR3 consists of 13 residues. Turning to this clone: What it binds is not known.

The assay was immunoSEQ multiplex PCR, and TCRdb's table has in-frame clones only and misses some. This sample carries approximately 410,000 clones, more than 75% of them seen once, and the ten largest clones take approximately 4%. The treatment denotes: some 19 received Ad26.COV2.S at low or high dose, single or two shots; several received placebo; per-sample allocation not given. Sampling was done on day 63 after the first vaccine or placebo injection. An adult of 18-55 years in Boston served as donor. This vaccine is an Ad26 vector that expresses the Wuhan-strain SARS-CoV-2 spike. Sample: peripheral blood, taken in a trial of Ad26.COV2.S vaccine versus placebo. The chain recombines TRBV10-3 with TRBJ2-1, with TRBD1 matching over 9 bases. The receptor's source is a person between 18 and 65 years old who received the Ad26.COV2.S COVID-19 vaccine or a placebo. CDR3 coding DNA: TGTGCCATCAGTGAGAGGACAGGGGTTGAGCAGTTCTTC. It encodes CAISERTGVEQFF.